The 9 T cell receptor beta chains below were found in one sample sequenced in a study of neoadjuvant anti-PD-1 for oral cavity cancer. Using immunoSEQ multiplex PCR, the repertoire was profiled, and TCRdb retains in-frame clones only, with some absent. The data show around 12,000 clones, less than 70% seen once. This specimen was PBMCs, taken before nivolumab (anti-PD-1) treatment. Every receptor here comes from a person between 40 and 85 years old with oral cavity squamous cell carcinoma.

The J gene is TRBJ1-1, the V gene TRBV30; 7 nucleotides agree with TRBD1. Germline values: CDR1 GTSNPN, CDR2 SVGIG (reference sequence). This CDR3 has 13 residues. J lost 5 bases, V lost 5 bases, and 8 bases had no gene match. For the CDR3, the DNA is TGTGCCTGGTCGACAGGGCTGGATACTGAAGCTTTCTTT. It specifies CAWSTGLDTEAFF.

The CDR3 nucleotides are TGTGCCACGGCCGGGAACTCCGAAACCGATTCACCCCTCCACTTT. Encoded protein: CATAGNSETDSPLHF. The chain carries TRBV28 and TRBJ1-6, with unresolved D. From germline, CDR1 is MDHEN and CDR2 SYDVKM. The CDR3 is 15 residues long. The V gene lost 10 bases and the J gene lost 8 bases, with 21 bases spanning the gap.

In nucleotides, the CDR3 is TGCAGCGTTGCGTCGGACAGGGACTCTGGAAACACCATATATTTT. Its translation: CSVASDRDSGNTIYF. The chain couples TRBV29-1 to TRBJ1-3, with 8 bases identical to TRBD1. The length of the CDR3 is 15 residues. Losses at the gene ends were 4 bases for V and 0 bases for J; bases not matched to a gene: 5. Germline assignment: CDR1 SQVTM and CDR2 ANQGSEA.

On this clone: One end of the junction fails to match germline, which may point to a read error. The CDR3 region has the DNA TGTGCCGGCAGTCGGGCGAATTCACCCCTCCACTTT. Protein product: CAGSRANSPLHF. The V gene is TRBV6-5, the J gene TRBJ1-6; D call uncertain. The CDR3 has 12 amino acids. CDR1 MNHEY and CDR2 SVGAGI come from the germline V gene.

Only a few counts were recorded for this clone. The rearrangement links TRBV5-1 to TRBJ1-3, with D tentatively TRBD1 (5 bases). The CDR3 runs to 16 residues. Looked up from germline, CDR1 is SGHRS and CDR2 is YFSETQ. Between the trimmed V and J ends, which lost 2 bases and 1 base, there was a span of 13 bases. CDR3 region: CASSFTGSTSGNTIYF. DNA for the CDR3: TGCGCCAGCAGCTTTACAGGCTCCACTTCTGGAAACACCATATATTTT.

The chain uses TRBV2 and TRBJ1-2, with D perhaps matching TRBD1 (6 bases). CDR3 length equals 15 residues. The V and J ends lost 2 bases and 8 bases respectively, with 18 bases between them. Looked up from germline, CDR1 is SNHLY and CDR2 is FYNNEI. CDR3 coding DNA: TGTGCCAGCAGTGAAAGGGGGTGGGGGACGGGCGGCTACACCTTC. It translates to CASSERGWGTGGYTF.

A word on this clone: The DNA is omitted, as the CDR3 cannot be located on it reliably, and the CDR3 follows TCRdb's listing. This chain connects TRBV21-1 to TRBJ1-1. TRBV21-1 is annotated as a pseudogene. From its first to its last residue, the CDR3 has 15 amino acids. The CDR3 sequence is CASSKVGVGNTEAFF.

The rearrangement joins TRBV15 to TRBJ2-7; perhaps TRBD2 as D (6 bases). The CDR3 sequence is 13 residues long. Germline V gives CDR1 LNHNV, CDR2 YYDKDF (reference sequence). The germline V and J ends were trimmed by 3 bases and 2 bases, with 8 bases remaining between them. CDR3 in amino acids: CATSRRGAYEQYF. The DNA of the CDR3 is TGTGCCACCAGCAGGCGGGGAGCCTACGAGCAGTACTTC.

CDR3 protein: CASSPVRGTEAFF. The CDR3 DNA sequence: TGTGCCAGCAGCCCGGTTCGAGGGACTGAAGCTTTCTTT. J is TRBJ1-1 and V is TRBV7-2; D gene ambiguous. The V gene's germline CDR1 is SGHTA and CDR2 FQGNSA. The CDR3 contains 13 residues. V was cut by 5 bases and J by 5 bases, with 12 bases left in between.